This T cell receptor (beta chain) was obtained from a study of blood T cells in healthy people across ages. Sample-barcoded 5' priming and a J-beta primer mix drove a second PCR of 7 to 11 cycles. TCRdb passed the 5' RACE reads through MiXCR, listing each CDR3 protein once. The sample lists about 670,000 distinct CDR3 sequences, 40% to 45% occurring once. The V end lost 5 bases, the J end lost 4 bases, and 11 bases lay between the germline ends. The CDR3 spans 13 residues. Germline V gene sequence: CDR1 SGHTA, CDR2 FQGNSA. This chain uses TRBV7-2 with TRBJ1-2; no clear D gene. The receptor's source is a man older than 75 in good health. Sequences were obtained from blood. CDR3 sequence reads: CASSANPPYGYTF. CDR3 in DNA: TGTGCCAGCAGCGCTAACCCCCCCTATGGCTACACCTTC.